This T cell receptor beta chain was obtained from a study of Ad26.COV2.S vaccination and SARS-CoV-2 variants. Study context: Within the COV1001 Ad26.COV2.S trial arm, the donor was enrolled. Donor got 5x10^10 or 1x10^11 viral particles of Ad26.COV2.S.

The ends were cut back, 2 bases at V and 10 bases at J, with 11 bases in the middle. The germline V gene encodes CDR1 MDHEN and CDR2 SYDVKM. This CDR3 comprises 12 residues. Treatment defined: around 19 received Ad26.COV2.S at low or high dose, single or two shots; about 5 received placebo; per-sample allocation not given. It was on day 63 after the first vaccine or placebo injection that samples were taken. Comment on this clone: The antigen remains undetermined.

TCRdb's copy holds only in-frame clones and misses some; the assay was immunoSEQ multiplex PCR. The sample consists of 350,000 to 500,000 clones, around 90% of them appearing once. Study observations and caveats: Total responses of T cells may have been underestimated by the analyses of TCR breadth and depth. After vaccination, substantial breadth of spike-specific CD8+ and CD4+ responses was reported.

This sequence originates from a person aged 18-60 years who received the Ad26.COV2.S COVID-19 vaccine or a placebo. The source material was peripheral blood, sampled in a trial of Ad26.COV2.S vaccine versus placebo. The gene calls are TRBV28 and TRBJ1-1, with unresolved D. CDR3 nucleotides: TGTGCCAGCAGTTTAGTTATCGAGGGAGCTTTCTTT. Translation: CASSLVIEGAFF.